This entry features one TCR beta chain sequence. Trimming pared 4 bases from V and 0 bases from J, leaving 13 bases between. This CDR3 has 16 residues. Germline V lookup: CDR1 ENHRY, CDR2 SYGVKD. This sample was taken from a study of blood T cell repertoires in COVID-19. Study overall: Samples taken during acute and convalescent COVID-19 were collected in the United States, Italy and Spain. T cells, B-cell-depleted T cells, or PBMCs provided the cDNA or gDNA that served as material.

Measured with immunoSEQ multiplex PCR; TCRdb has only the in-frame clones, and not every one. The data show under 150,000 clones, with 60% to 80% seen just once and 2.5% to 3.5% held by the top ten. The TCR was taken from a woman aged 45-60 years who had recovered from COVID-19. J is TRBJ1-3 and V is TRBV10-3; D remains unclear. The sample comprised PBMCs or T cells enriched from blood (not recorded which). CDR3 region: CAISGRGLSSGNTIYF. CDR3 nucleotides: TGTGCCATCAGTGGCAGAGGCTTAAGCTCTGGAAACACCATATATTTT.